A single sample is the source of the 12 T cell receptor beta chains below, sequenced in a study of blood T cell repertoires in COVID-19. Libraries were prepared by immunoSEQ multiplex PCR; TCRdb keeps only in-frame clonotypes and omits some of them. The table shows 200,000 or so clones, with 80% to 85% occurring only once. The material sequenced was peripheral blood. Receptors originate from a woman aged 55 to 70 who had recovered from COVID-19.

The chain joins TRBV2 to TRBJ2-5; 11 nucleotides align to TRBD2. Germline loops: CDR1 SNHLY, CDR2 FYNNEI. The CDR3 consists of 18 residues. V was clipped by 3 bases and J by 4 bases; unmatched bases: 13. The CDR3 reads CASSESVLAGAKVETQYF. The CDR3 DNA is TGTGCCAGCAGTGAGTCGGTACTAGCGGGGGCCAAGGTAGAGACCCAGTACTTC.

The rearrangement joins TRBV3-1 (or the pseudogene TRBV3-2) to TRBJ1-3, with D hard to call. V lost 0 bases and J lost 4, with 10 bases in between. The length of the CDR3 is 15 residues. CDR1 LGHDT and CDR2 YNNKEL come from the germline V gene (reference sequence). CDR3 sequence (DNA): TGTGCCAGCAGCCAAGACGGGGTGATGGGAAACACCATATATTTT. As protein: CASSQDGVMGNTIYF.

This rearrangement joins TRBV19 to TRBJ1-2; 9 positions agree with TRBD1. Trimming cost V 3 bases and J 4 bases; bases outside gene matches: 6. The CDR3 loop spans 15 amino acids. Germline CDR1 LNHDA, CDR2 SQIVND (reference sequence). CDR3 residues: CASSIAGTGTYGYTF. The CDR3 DNA follows: TGTGCCAGTAGTATCGCCGGGACAGGGACCTATGGCTACACCTTC.

The V and J genes are TRBV6-5 and TRBJ2-1, with 11 bases lining up with TRBD2. The V segment lost 8 bases and the J segment 4 bases; nucleotides outside the gene matches: 1. CDR3 size: 13 residues. Looked up from germline, CDR1 is MNHEY and CDR2 is SVGAGI. The CDR3 sequence is CASGTSGYNEQFF. CDR3 DNA: TGTGCCAGCGGGACTAGCGGATACAATGAGCAGTTCTTC.

V gene TRBV9 combines with J gene TRBJ1-1, with 7 bases that match TRBD1. CDR1 SGDLS and CDR2 YYNGEE come from the germline V gene. Trimming cost V 0 bases and J 1 base; bases outside gene matches: 3. The CDR3 consists of 15 residues. CDR3 DNA: TGTGCCAGCAGCGTAGCGGCAGGGGGGAACACTGAAGCTTTCTTT. Amino acid sequence: CASSVAAGGNTEAFF.

The chain couples TRBV11-2 to TRBJ2-3, with 12 nucleotides matching TRBD2. Trimming took 0 bases from V and 0 from J; bases not matched to a gene: 10. Germline V gene sequence: CDR1 SGHAT, CDR2 FQNNGV. This CDR3 has 20 residues. CDR3 sequence (DNA): TGTGCCAGCAGCTTAGATGGACTAGCGGGGAGAACCGGTAGCACAGATACGCAGTATTTT. This gives the protein CASSLDGLAGRTGSTDTQYF.

This clone was seen a single time. The CDR3 DNA sequence: TGTGCCACCACGGGACAGTCAAGGATAGGACAAGAGACCCAGTACTTC. Translation gives CATTGQSRIGQETQYF. The chain combines TRBV24-1 with TRBJ2-5, with 7 bases identical to TRBD1. V lost 8 bases, J lost 2 bases, and 13 bases stayed unmatched. Germline V gives CDR1 KGHDR, CDR2 SFDVKD. The CDR3 consists of 16 residues.

The rearrangement uses TRBV5-1 and TRBJ1-1, with TRBD1 as a possible D gene (5 bases). The CDR3 loop spans 14 amino acids. CDR1 is SGHRS and CDR2 is YFSETQ in the germline V gene. V dropped 1 base and J dropped 1 base, with 8 bases sitting between them. The CDR3 DNA follows: TGCGCCAGCAGCTTGATGCAGGGGAACACTGAAGCTTTCTTT. Translation gives CASSLMQGNTEAFF.

This chain joins TRBV7-3 and TRBJ2-5, with TRBD2 matching over 7 bases. The CDR3 sequence is 15 residues long. V lost 0 bases and J lost 5; bases outside the gene matches: 6. Germline assignment: CDR1 SGHTA and CDR2 FQGTGA. For the CDR3, the DNA is TGTGCCAGCAGCTTAACGGCGGGGGTTGAGGAGACCCAGTACTTC. Translated, it gives CASSLTAGVEETQYF.

The gene calls are TRBV4-1 and TRBJ2-2, with 8 bases identical to TRBD2. Germline values: CDR1 MGHRA, CDR2 YSYEKL. J gave up 2 bases and V 0 bases, and 8 bases lay outside the gene matches. The CDR3 extends over 18 amino acids. As DNA, the CDR3 is TGCGCCAGCAGCCAAGATCTTGCGGGGGGACCAAACACCGGGGAGCTGTTTTTT. Translated: CASSQDLAGGPNTGELFF.

The chain links TRBV5-1 to TRBJ2-3; 11 nucleotides align to TRBD2. Trimming cost V 0 bases and J 4 bases; bases outside gene matches: 7. The CDR3 runs 17 residues. Looked up from germline, CDR1 is SGHRS and CDR2 is YFSETQ. This chain's CDR3 is CASSLALTSGEADTQYF. The CDR3 DNA follows: TGCGCCAGCAGCTTGGCCCTGACTAGCGGGGAAGCAGATACGCAGTATTTT.

The chain uses TRBV3-1 (or the pseudogene TRBV3-2) and TRBJ1-2, with 10 positions matching TRBD1. Germline CDR1 and CDR2: LGHDT and YNNKEL (reference sequence). This CDR3 comprises 14 residues. J was trimmed by 3 bases and V by 6 bases; bases with no gene match: 4. Here the CDR3 DNA reads TGTGCCAGCAGTGGCGGACAGGGGGACTATGGCTACACCTTC. Translation: CASSGGQGDYGYTF.